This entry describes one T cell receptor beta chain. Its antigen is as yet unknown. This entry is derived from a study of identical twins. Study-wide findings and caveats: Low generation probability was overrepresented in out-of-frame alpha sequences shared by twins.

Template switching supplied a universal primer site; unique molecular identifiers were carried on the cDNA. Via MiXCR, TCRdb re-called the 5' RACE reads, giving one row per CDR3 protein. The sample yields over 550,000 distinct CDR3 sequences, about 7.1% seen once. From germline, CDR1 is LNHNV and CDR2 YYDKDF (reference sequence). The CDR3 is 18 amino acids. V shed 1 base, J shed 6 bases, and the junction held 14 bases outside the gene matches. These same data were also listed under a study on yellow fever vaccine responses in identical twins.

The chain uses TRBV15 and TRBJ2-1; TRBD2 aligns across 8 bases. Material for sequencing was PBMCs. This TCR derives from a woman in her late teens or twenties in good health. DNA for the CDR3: TGTGCCACCAGCAGAGGGCCAACTAGCGGTGCCTTGGGCAATGAGCAGTTCTTC. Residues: CATSRGPTSGALGNEQFF.